This T cell receptor (beta chain) was identified during a study of human T cells and chemical hapten exposure. Study-wide background: The sensitizing agent was 2% DPC, placed on around 2 cm by around 2 cm of upper inner arm skin.

TCRdb re-called the RACE reads through MiXCR, storing one row per CDR3 protein. The sample lists 330,000 or so distinct CDR3 sequences; about 6.3% were seen once. This clonotype was found many times. Its antigen remains unidentified. Germline CDR1 and CDR2: KGHSH and LQKENI. V lost 2 bases, J lost 2 bases, and 3 bases stayed unmatched. The CDR3 is made up of 16 amino acids. This sample's time point: patch test 2, 6 weeks after DPC sensitization. Treatment denoted: therapeutic diphenylcyclopropenone sensitization with weekly scalp DPC. Unfractionated whole blood was the source from which total RNA was extracted. Study observations and caveats: While controls formed fewer of them, expanded TCRs formed significantly more large CDR3 similarity clusters.

The sequence came from a woman aged 18-29 years with alopecia areata. Some clones in this sample may be carry-over from other donors' samples. The sample in question was whole blood, obtained in connection with sensitization to the hapten diphenylcyclopropenone (DPC). The rearrangement joins TRBV18 to TRBJ2-5, with 12 bases aligning to TRBD2. As DNA, the CDR3 is TGTGCCAGCTCACCAAGGACTAGCGGGGAGCAAGAGACCCAGTACTTC. Translated, it gives CASSPRTSGEQETQYF. Drawing the rest from reference TRBV18 and TRBJ2-5, the complete variable domain is NAGVMQNPRHLVRRRGQEARLRCSPMKGHSHVYWYRQLPEEGLKFMVYLQKENIIDESGMPKERFSAEFPKEGPSILRIQQVVRGDSAAYFCASSPRTSGEQETQYFGPGTRLLVL.